This T cell receptor (beta chain) stems from a study of blood T cells in healthy people across ages. Germline V gene sequence: CDR1 SGHRS, CDR2 YFSETQ. The CDR3 is made up of 16 amino acids. V lost 0 bases to trimming and J lost 2 bases, with 14 bases between them. The authors ran a second PCR of 7 to 11 cycles using a sample-barcoded 5' primer and a J-beta primer mix. MiXCR was run by TCRdb on the 5' RACE reads, yielding one entry per CDR3 protein. The repertoire includes approximately 600,000 distinct CDR3 sequences, 58% of them detected once, and more than 35% sits in the top ten. The sample holds a few counts of this clonotype.

The origin of this receptor is a man aged 55-75 years in good health. Sequencing used blood. The V call is TRBV5-1, the J call TRBJ1-2; D is ambiguous. Written as DNA, the CDR3 is TGCGCCAGCAGCTTGGGGGCCGAGGGCAACAACTATGGCTACACCTTC. This codes for CASSLGAEGNNYGYTF.